This entry is about one T cell receptor (beta chain). TCRdb reprocessed the 5' RACE reads and keeps a single row for each CDR3 protein, giving no DNA. The sample table sets out 160,000 or so distinct CDR3 sequences. The data derive from a study of T cells expressing NK-cell markers. The CDR3 extends over 15 amino acids. Per the germline V gene, CDR1 is SGHTA and CDR2 is FQGNSA. The TCR originated in a woman aged 18-69 years in good health. The specimen was blood T cells: a sorted CD56 or NKG2C T cell subset, CD4+ or CD8+ T cells, or bulk PBMC T cells (not recorded which). The chain employs TRBV7-2 and TRBJ2-3; TCRdb outputs TRBD1, but without DNA this stays unchecked. The CDR3 loop reads CASSLRGQGTDTQYF.